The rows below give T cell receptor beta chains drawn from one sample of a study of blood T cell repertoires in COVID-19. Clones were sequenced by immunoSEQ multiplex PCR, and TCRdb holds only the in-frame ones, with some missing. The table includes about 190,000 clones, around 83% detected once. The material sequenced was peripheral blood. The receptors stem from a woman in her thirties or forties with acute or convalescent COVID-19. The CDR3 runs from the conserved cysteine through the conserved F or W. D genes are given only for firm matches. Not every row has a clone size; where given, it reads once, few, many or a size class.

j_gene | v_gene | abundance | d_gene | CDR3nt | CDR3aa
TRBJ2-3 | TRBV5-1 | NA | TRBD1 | TGCGCCAGCAAAGCCGGGACAGGGACAGATACGCAGTATTTT | CASKAGTGTDTQYF
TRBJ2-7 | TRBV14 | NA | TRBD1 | TGTGCCAGCAGCCGGGGAAGGACAGGGGGGATCTACGAGCAGTACTTC | CASSRGRTGGIYEQYF
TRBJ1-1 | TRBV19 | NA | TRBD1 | TGTGCCAGTCGGACAGGCTTCACTGAAGCTTTCTTT | CASRTGFTEAFF
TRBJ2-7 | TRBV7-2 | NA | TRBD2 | TGTGCCAGCAGCTTAGGGGGGACTAGCGGCACCTACGAGCAGTACTTC | CASSLGGTSGTYEQYF
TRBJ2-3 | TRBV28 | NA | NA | TGTGCCAGCACCCAGTGGGATACGCAGTATTTT | CASTQWDTQYF
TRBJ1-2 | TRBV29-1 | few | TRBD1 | TGCAGCGTTGATAGGGACAGGGCTACCTCTATCTATGGCTACACCTTC | CSVDRDRATSIYGYTF
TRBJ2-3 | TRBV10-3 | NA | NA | TGTGCCACGAGATCCGCAGATACGCAGTATTTT | CATRSADTQYF
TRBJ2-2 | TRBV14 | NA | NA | TGTGCCAGCAGCCAAGACCCCCCCAGTCGTGACGGGGAGCTGTTTTTT | CASSQDPPSRDGELFF
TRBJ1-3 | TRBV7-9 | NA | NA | TGTGCCAGCAGCTTAACGGGAACTGGAAACACCATATATTTT | CASSLTGTGNTIYF
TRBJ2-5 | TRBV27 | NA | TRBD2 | TGTGCCAGCAGTTTACTAGCGGGGGGTGTGGAGACCCAGTACTTC | CASSLLAGGVETQYF
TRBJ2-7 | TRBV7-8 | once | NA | TGTGCCAGCAGCTTAGCGGGGAGGACACTAATGGGAGAGCAGTACTTC | CASSLAGRTLMGEQYF
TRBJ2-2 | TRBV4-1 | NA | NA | TGCGCTATAGCGGACTCGAACACCGGGGAGCTGTTTTTT | CAIADSNTGELFF
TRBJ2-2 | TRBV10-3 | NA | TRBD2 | TGTGCCATCCAACAAAAGGCAAGCGGGATGGCCGGGGAGCTGTTTTTT | CAIQQKASGMAGELFF
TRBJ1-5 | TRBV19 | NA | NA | TGTGCCACCTCTGGGGGGGTAGGGCGATATAGCAATCAGCCCCAGCATTTT | CATSGGVGRYSNQPQHF
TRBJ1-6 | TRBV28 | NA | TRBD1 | TGTGCCAGCAGTTGGCCGGGACAGGCAAGCTCCTATAATTCACCCCTCCACTTT | CASSWPGQASSYNSPLHF
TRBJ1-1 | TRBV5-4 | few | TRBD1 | TGTGCCAGCAACACACAGGGGGCGAAGGCTTTCTTT | CASNTQGAKAFF
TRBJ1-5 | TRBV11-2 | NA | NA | TGTGCCAGCAGCTTAGTGGCAGGGGCCCATCAGCCCCAGCATTTT | CASSLVAGAHQPQHF
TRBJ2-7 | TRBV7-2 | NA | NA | TGTGCCAGCAGTTTCGCAGACGGGTCCTACGAGCAGTACTTC | CASSFADGSYEQYF
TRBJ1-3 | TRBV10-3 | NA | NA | TGTGCCATCACGGGGGGTGACACCATATATTTT | CAITGGDTIYF
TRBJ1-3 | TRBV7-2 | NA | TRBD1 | TGTGCCAGCAGCTACGTAACAGGGGCTGGAAACACCATATATTTT | CASSYVTGAGNTIYF
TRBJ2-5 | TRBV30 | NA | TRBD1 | TGTGCCTGGAGCCGAATGACAGGGGGGGAGACCCAGTACTTC | CAWSRMTGGETQYF
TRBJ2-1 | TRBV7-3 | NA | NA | TGTGCCAGCAGCTTAAACAGGGATAATGAGCAGTTCTTC | CASSLNRDNEQFF
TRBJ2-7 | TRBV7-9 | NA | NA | TGTGCCAGCAGCTCGTCTACAGGTAATCCTGGCGAGCAGTACTTC | CASSSSTGNPGEQYF
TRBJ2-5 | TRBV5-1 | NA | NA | TGCGCCAGCAACGGCCGGGAGTTCAACCAAGAGACCCAGTACTTC | CASNGREFNQETQYF
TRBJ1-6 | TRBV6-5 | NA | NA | TGTGCCAGCAGTCCCGGTAATTCACCCCTCCACTTT | CASSPGNSPLHF
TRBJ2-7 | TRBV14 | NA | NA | TGTGCCAGCAGCCAATCACTAGCTGGCGAGCAGTACTTC | CASSQSLAGEQYF
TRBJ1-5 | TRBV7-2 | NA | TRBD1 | TGTGCCAGCAGCTTACAGACAGGGGAAAATCAGCCCCAGCATTTT | CASSLQTGENQPQHF
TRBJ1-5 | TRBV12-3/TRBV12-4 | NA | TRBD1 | TGTGCCAGCAACAGGGGGCTAAATCAGCCCCAGCATTTT | CASNRGLNQPQHF
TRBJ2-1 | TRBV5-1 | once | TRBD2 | TGCGCCAGCAGCTTGGACAGCGGGATCAATGAGCAGTTCTTC | CASSLDSGINEQFF
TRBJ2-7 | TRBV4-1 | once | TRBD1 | TGCGCCAGCAGCCAAACCGGGACAGCTGTCGAGCAGTACTTC | CASSQTGTAVEQYF
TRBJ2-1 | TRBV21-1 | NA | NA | TGTGCCAACTTGAGGAGTGGCCCCTACAATGAGCAGTTCTTC | CANLRSGPYNEQFF
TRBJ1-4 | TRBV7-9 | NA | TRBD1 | TGTGCCAGCAGCGAAGGGACAGGAGAATATAATGAAAAACTGTTTTTT | CASSEGTGEYNEKLFF
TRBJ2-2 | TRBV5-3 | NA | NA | TGTGCCAGAAGCTTGGTTCCGGGGATCGGGGCCGGGGAGCTGTTTTTT | CARSLVPGIGAGELFF
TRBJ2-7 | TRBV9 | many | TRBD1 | TGTGCCAGCAGCGCCCGAGGGACAGGGGGTTTTGACGAGCAGTACTTC | CASSARGTGGFDEQYF
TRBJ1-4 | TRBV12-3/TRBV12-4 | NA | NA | TGTGCCAGCAGTTTTCCAGGTTATGAAAAACTGTTTTTT | CASSFPGYEKLFF
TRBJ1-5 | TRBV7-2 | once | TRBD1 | TGTGCCAGCAGGGGACAGGGGAGTCTTCAGCCCCAGCATTTT | CASRGQGSLQPQHF
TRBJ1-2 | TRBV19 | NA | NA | TGTGCCAGTAGAAAGGGGGATGGCTACACCTTC | CASRKGDGYTF
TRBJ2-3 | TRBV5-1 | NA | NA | TGCGCCAGCAGCCCAGGGGGGCCTGCAGATACGCAGTATTTT | CASSPGGPADTQYF
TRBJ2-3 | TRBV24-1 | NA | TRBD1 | TGTGCCACCAGTAGAAGGGGGACAGGGTCAGATACGCAGTATTTT | CATSRRGTGSDTQYF
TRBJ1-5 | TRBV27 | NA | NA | TGTGCCAGCAGCCTAAGACAGTTCAATCAGCCCCAGCATTTT | CASSLRQFNQPQHF
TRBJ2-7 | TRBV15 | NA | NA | TGTGCCACCAGCAGAGATATAGTCTCCTACGAGCAGTACTTC | CATSRDIVSYEQYF
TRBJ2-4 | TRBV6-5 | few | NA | TGTGCCAGCTCTCGAGGGAGTGCCAAAAACATTCAGTACTTC | CASSRGSAKNIQYF
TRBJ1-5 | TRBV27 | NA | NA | TGTGCCAGCAGTTTATACGGGGGGAATCAGCCCCAGCATTTT | CASSLYGGNQPQHF
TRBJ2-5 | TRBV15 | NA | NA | TGTGCCACCAGCAGAGGGGGGACTGGGGGCCAAGAGACCCAGTACTTC | CATSRGGTGGQETQYF
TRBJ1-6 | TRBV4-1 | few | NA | TGCGCCAGCGGCTCCCTCGGCGGGAACTTATGGTCACCCCTCCACTTT | CASGSLGGNLWSPLHF
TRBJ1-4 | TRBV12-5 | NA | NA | TGTGCTAGTGGACCCCACGGGGGGGGTGAAAAACTGTTTTTT | CASGPHGGGEKLFF
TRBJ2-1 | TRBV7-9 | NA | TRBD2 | TGTGCCAGCAGCACTAGGACTAGCGGGAGGGGGGAGTTCTTC | CASSTRTSGRGEFF
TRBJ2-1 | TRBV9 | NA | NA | TGTGCCAGCAGCAGTAGTGGCGGCGGCGATGAGCAGTTCTTC | CASSSSGGGDEQFF
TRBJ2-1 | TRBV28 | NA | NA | TGTGCCAGCAGTTTAGAGAGCGGCCCTTACAATGAGCAGTTCTTC | CASSLESGPYNEQFF
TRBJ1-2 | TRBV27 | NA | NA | TGTGCCAGCAGTTTATATAGACAGTGGAAAGAGGGCTACACCTTC | CASSLYRQWKEGYTF
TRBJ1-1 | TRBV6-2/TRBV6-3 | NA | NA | TGTGCCAGCAGTTATATGAAGGGGTACTTCTTT | CASSYMKGYFF
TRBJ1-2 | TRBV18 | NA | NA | TGTGCCAGCTCACGGGACTCCCCTTTTGGCTACACCTTC | CASSRDSPFGYTF
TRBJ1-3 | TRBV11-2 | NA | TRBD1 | TGTGCCAGCAGCTTAGAATCGACAGGGGGGGGAAACACCATATATTTT | CASSLESTGGGNTIYF
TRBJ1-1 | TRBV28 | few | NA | TGTGCCAGCGCCTATCGGCGGACTGAAGCTTTCTTT | CASAYRRTEAFF
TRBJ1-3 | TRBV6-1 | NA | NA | TGTGCCAGCAGTGAATGGGGGGACGGTACCTCTGGAAACACCATATATTTT | CASSEWGDGTSGNTIYF
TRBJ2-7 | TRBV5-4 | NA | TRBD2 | TGTGCCAGCAGCTTGGGGGGGGGACTCATCTACGAGCAGTACTTC | CASSLGGGLIYEQYF
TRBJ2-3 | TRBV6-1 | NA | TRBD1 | TGTGCCAGCAGTGAATACAGGACAGGGTATACAGATACGCAGTATTTT | CASSEYRTGYTDTQYF
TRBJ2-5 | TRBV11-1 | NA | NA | TGTGCCAGCAGCACAGTCCAAGAGACCCAGTACTTC | CASSTVQETQYF
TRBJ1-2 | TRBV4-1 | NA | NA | TGCGCCAGCAGCCAAGGGACCGGCAGGGGCTATGGCTACACCTTC | CASSQGTGRGYGYTF